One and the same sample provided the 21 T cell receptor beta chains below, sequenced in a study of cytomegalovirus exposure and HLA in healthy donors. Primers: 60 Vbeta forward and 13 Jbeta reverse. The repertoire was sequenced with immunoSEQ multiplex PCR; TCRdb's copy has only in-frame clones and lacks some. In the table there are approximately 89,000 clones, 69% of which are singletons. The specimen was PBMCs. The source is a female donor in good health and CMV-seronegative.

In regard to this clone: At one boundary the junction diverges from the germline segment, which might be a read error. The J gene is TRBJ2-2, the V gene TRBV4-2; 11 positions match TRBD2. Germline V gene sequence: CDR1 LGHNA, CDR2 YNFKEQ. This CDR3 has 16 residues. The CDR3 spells CASSQDTSGSSGELFF. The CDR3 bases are TGTGCCAGCAGCCAAGATACTAGCGGGAGTTCCGGCGAGCTGTTTTTT.

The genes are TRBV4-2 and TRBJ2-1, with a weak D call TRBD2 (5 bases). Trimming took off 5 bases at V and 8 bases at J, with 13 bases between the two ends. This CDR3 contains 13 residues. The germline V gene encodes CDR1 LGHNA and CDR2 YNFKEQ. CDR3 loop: CASSSGGRDEQFF. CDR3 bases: TGTGCCAGCAGCTCAGGAGGTAGGGATGAGCAGTTCTTC.

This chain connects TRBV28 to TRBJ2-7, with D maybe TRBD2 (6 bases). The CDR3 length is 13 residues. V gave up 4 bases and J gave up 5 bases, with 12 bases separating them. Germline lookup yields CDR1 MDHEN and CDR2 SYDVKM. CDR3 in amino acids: CASSSGGTDEQYF. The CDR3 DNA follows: TGTGCCAGCAGTTCTGGGGGGACGGACGAGCAGTACTTC.

The CDR3 DNA reads as TGTGCCAGCAGCTCTCGTGCAACGTTAGTCAATGAGCAGTTCTTC. Its protein product is CASSSRATLVNEQFF. This chain joins TRBV7-9 and TRBJ2-1; D is uncertain. CDR1 SEHNR and CDR2 FQNEAQ come from the germline V gene (reference sequence). Between the trimmed V and J ends, which lost 4 bases and 6 bases, there was a span of 16 bases. The CDR3 has 15 residues.

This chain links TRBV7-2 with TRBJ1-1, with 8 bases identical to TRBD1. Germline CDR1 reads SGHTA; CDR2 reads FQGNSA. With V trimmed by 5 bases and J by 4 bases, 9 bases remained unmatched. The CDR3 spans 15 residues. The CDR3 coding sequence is TGTGCCAGCAGCCTCAGGGGGCGCGAGGTCACTGAAGCTTTCTTT. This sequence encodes CASSLRGREVTEAFF.

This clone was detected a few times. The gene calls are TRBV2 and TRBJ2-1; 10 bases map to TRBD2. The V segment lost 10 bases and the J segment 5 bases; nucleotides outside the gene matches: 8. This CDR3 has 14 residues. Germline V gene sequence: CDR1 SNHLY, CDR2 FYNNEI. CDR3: CATLRTSGNNEQFF. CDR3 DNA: TGTGCCACTTTGCGGACTAGCGGAAACAATGAGCAGTTCTTC. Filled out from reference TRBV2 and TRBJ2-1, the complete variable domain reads EPEVTQTPSHQVTQMGQEVILRCVPISNHLYFYWYRQILGQKVEFLVSFYNNEISEKSEIFDDQFSVERPDGSNFTLKIRSTKLEDSAMYFCATLRTSGNNEQFFGPGTRLTVL.

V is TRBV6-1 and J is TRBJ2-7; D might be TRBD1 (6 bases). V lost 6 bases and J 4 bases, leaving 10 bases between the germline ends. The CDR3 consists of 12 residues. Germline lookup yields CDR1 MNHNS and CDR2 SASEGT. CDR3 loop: CASRIQGYEQYF. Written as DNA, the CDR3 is TGTGCCAGCAGGATACAGGGATACGAGCAGTACTTC.

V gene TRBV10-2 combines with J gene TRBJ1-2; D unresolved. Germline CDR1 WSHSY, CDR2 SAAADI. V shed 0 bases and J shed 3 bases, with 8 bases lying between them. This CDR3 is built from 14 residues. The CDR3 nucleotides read TGCGCCAGCAGTGAGTCGAGAGGGTACTATGGCTACACCTTC. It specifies CASSESRGYYGYTF.

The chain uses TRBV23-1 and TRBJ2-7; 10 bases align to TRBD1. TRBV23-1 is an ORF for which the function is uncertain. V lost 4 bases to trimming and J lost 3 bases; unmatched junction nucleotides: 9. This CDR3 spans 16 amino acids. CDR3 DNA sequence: TGCGCCAGCAGTCCGCCCCTGGGGACAGGGGACTACGAGCAGTACTTC. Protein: CASSPPLGTGDYEQYF.

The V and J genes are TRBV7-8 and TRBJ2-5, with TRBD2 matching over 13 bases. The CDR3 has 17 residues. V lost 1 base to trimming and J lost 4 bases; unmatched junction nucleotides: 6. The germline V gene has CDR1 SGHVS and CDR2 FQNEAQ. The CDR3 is CASSLGRLAGGGETQYF. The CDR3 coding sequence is TGTGCCAGCAGCTTAGGGAGACTAGCGGGGGGAGGAGAGACCCAGTACTTC.

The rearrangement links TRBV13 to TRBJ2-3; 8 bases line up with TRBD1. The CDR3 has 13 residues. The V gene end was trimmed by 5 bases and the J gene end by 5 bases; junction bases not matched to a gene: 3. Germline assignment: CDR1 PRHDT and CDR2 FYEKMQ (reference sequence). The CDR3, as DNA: TGTGCCAGCAGCCTCGGGACAGGAGATACGCAGTATTTT. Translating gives CASSLGTGDTQYF.

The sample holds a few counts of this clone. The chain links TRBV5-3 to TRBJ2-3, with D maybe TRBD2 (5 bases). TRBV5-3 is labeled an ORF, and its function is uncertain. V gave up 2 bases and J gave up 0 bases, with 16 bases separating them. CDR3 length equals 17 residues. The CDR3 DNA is TGTGCCAGAAGCTTTATCCGGAGAGGGCCTAGCACAGATACGCAGTATTTT. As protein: CARSFIRRGPSTDTQYF.

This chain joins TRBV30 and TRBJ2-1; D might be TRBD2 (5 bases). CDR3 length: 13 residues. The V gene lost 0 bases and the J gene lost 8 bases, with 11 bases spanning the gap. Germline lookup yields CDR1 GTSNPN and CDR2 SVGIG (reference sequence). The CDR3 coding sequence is TGTGCCTGGAGTGTACTAGTGGGCCATGAGCAGTTCTTC. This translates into CAWSVLVGHEQFF.

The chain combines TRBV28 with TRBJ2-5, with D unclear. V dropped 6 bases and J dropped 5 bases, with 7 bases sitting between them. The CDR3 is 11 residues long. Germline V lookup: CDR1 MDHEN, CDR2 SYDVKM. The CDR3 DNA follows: TGTGCCAGCAGCTCCCAGGAGACCCAGTACTTC. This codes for CASSSQETQYF.

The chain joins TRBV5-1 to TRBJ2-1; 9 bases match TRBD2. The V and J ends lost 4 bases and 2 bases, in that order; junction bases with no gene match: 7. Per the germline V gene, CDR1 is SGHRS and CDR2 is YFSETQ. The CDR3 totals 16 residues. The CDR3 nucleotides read TGCGCCAGCAGCCGATTAGCGGGAGCGGCCTACAATGAGCAGTTCTTC. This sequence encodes CASSRLAGAAYNEQFF.

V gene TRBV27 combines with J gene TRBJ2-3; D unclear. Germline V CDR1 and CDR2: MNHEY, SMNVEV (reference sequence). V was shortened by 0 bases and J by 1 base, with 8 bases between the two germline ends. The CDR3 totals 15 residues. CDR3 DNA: TGTGCCAGCAGTTTATCCCCCCAGGGCACAGATACGCAGTATTTT. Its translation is CASSLSPQGTDTQYF.

This CDR3 reads CASSVSTLRDTGGQETQYF. The CDR3, as DNA: TGTGCCAGCAGCGTATCTACACTCCGGGACACAGGGGGTCAAGAGACCCAGTACTTC. The V and J genes are TRBV7-9 and TRBJ2-5, with 8 bases fitting TRBD1. CDR3 size: 19 residues. Germline CDR1 reads SEHNR; CDR2 reads FQNEAQ (reference sequence). V was pared by 5 bases and J by 2 bases, with 19 bases of the junction left unmatched.

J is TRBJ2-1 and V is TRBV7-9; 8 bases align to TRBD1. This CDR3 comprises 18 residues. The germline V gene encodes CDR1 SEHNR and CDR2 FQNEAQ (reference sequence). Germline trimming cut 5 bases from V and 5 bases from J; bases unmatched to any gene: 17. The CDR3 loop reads CASSDTDRGPKGNNEQFF. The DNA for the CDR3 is TGTGCCAGCAGCGACACTGACAGGGGCCCTAAGGGGAACAATGAGCAGTTCTTC.

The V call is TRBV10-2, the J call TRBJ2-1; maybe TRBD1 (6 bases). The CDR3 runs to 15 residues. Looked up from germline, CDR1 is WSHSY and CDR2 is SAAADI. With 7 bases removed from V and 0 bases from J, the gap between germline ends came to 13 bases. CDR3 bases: TGCGCCAGCAAAAGGGGGATCGGCTCCTACAATGAGCAGTTCTTC. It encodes CASKRGIGSYNEQFF.

CDR3 region: CASIGVSGANVLTF. The CDR3 region has the DNA TGTGCCAGCATCGGGGTTTCTGGGGCCAACGTCCTGACTTTC. The chain carries TRBV7-2 and TRBJ2-6; D is possibly TRBD2 (5 bases). Germline CDR1 and CDR2: SGHTA and FQGNSA. The CDR3 length is 14 residues. Trimming took 7 bases from V and 1 from J, leaving 8 bases between them.

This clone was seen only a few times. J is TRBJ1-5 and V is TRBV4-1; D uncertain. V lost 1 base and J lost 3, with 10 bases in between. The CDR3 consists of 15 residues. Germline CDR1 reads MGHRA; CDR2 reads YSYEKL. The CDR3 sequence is CASSQVEGFNQPQHF. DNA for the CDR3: TGCGCCAGCAGCCAAGTGGAGGGCTTCAATCAGCCCCAGCATTTT.